This entry is about one T cell receptor (beta chain). There are many counts of this clonotype. Its specific antigen is unknown. No base-level quality is on record; no much larger clone is a single base apart. TCR cDNA was made using 5'RACE template switching, a step that added a universal primer site and unique molecular identifiers. Priming of cDNA synthesis was performed from both the TCR alpha and TCR beta constant segments. Library amplification involved two PCR steps, and the second step added sample barcodes and sequencing adapters. Libraries were sequenced on Illumina HiSeq 2500 (2x100 bp) or NovaSeq (2x150 bp). The study's processing was this. Reads were demultiplexed and collapsed into UMI consensus sequences with MIGEC, and V(D)J alignment was performed with MiXCR. Vaccine-responding clonotypes were defined with edgeR using replicate PBMC samples, requiring FDR below 0.01 and a log2 fold change above 5 up to day 15. Each bulk clonotype received a CD4 or CD8 identity based on whether the sequenced CD4 or CD8 repertoire contained that clonotype at higher abundance. TCRdb ran its own pipeline on the public reads, namely fastp trimming at Q25 and MiXCR clone calling, and kept in-frame beta chains. All rows with the same CDR3 protein become a single entry with the most common DNA and genes. TCRdb's processing, not the authors', yielded these V and J calls. Here the sample has some 110,000 distinct CDR3 sequences; 7.2% occur a single time. The ten largest clones capture roughly 2.5% of the sample.

The source of the sample is a study of T cells after yellow fever vaccination (dated by TCRdb to between 2019 and 2020). For the study in its entirety: Libraries from fractions with low cell numbers were prepared with the SMART-Seq v4 Ultra Low Input RNA kit. Two healthy male donors, one aged 18 to 29 and one aged 30 to 40 years, made up the cohort. To track T-cell clones before and after primary and booster YFV17D yellow fever vaccination, bulk TCR alpha and beta repertoires were sequenced longitudinally. Blood was drawn at multiple timepoints before and after primary and secondary immunization, with bulk PBMC replicates and cell subsets isolated. The paper as a whole reports these results and caveats: A small share of clonotypes occurred in both CD4 and CD8 compartments, likely arising from convergent recombination. Most clones expanded after primary vaccination (approximately 95% of CD4 and 70% to 90% of CD8) were re-detected after the booster, suggesting that broad memory maintenance occurred. Compared with the primary T-cell response, the secondary T-cell response was faster but weaker, reaching its peak on day 5 rather than on day 15. The study included only a couple of donors, which limits how far the findings can be generalized. Computational filtering was required because FACS-sorted repertoires could contain abundant contaminating clonotypes from the bulk population.

Interpreted using the paper, the treatment or condition label stands for: live attenuated yellow fever vaccine strain. A standard Ficoll-Paque protocol was used to isolate PBMCs from peripheral blood. Dynabeads CD4 and CD8 positive selection kits were used to isolate CD4 and CD8 T-cell fractions. RNA was extracted with TriZol from bulk PBMCs, CD4 and CD8 fractions, and dextramer-positive and dextramer-negative fractions. Inclusive of the bounding cysteine and phenylalanine, the CDR3 is 13 residues long. Here the CDR3 DNA is all that survives: 39 bases in frame from base 1. V and J are trimmed by 2 bases and 11 bases, and the gene matches miss 6 bases of the junction. CDR1 and CDR2 are drawn from the germline V gene: SGHRS, YFSETQ.

Recombination connected TRBV5-1 to TRBJ1-1; 10 nucleotides in the junction match TRBD1. This sample comprised CD4+ T cells sorted from PBMCs, obtained about 49 days after the first yellow fever vaccination. The TCR was taken from a man aged 18 to 29 who received the YFV17D yellow fever vaccine. The CDR3 reads as follows: CASSFYGTGAAFF. The DNA is as follows: TGCGCCAGCAGCTTCTATGGGACAGGGGCCGCTTTCTTT.